This TCR beta chain was identified during a study of identical twins. This clonotype came up a few times. TCRdb recomputed calls from the 5' RACE reads with MiXCR, one row per CDR3 protein. The table records under 800,000 distinct CDR3 sequences, approximately 21% of them present only once. Germline V gene lookup returns CDR1 SGHRS and CDR2 YFSETQ. V lost 5 bases and J 6 bases, leaving 14 bases between the germline ends. CDR3 length equals 13 residues. The same sample was also used in a study of T cells expressing NK-cell markers. That investigation notes: The authors derived TCR beta repertoires from sorted CD3+CD56+NKG2C+, CD3+CD56+NKG2C- and CD3+CD56-NKG2C+ T cells.

Sequencing used PBMCs. This sequence joins TRBV5-1 and TRBJ1-2, with D tentatively TRBD1 (5 bases). The source of this sequence is a young woman in good health. CDR3 amino acids: CASRLQESHGYTF. CDR3 DNA sequence: TGCGCCAGCAGATTACAGGAATCCCATGGCTACACCTTC.